These 9 T cell receptor beta chains originate from one sample sequenced in a study of neurological immune-mediated disorders. TCRdb reprocessed the 5' RACE reads with MiXCR, giving one entry per CDR3 protein. The sample contains 31,000 or so distinct CDR3 sequences, 4.6% of which appear only once. Specimen: PBMCs. Receptor source: a man younger than 35 in good health.

This clonotype has at least ten counts. The rearrangement joins TRBV6-2 or TRBV6-3 to TRBJ1-5; D unclear. Between the trimmed V and J ends, which lost 6 bases and 4 bases, there was a span of 16 bases. The CDR3 is made up of 15 amino acids. Germline V gives CDR1 MNHEY, CDR2 SVGEGT. The CDR3 DNA reads TGTGCCAGCAGAAACGATAGGTCCCCTAATCAGCCCCAGCATTTT. Protein product: CASRNDRSPNQPQHF.

This clonotype was recorded many times. The chain couples TRBV7-8 to TRBJ1-6, with 9 positions matching TRBD1. The CDR3 consists of 15 residues. CDR1 and CDR2 from the germline V gene are SGHVS and FQNEAQ. The trim removed 4 bases at V and 8 bases at J, leaving 6 bases unmatched. CDR3 region: CASSSTQGAHSPLHF. The CDR3 DNA follows: TGTGCCAGCAGCTCCACACAGGGGGCTCATTCACCCCTCCACTTT.

Ten or more counts support this clonotype. The rearrangement joins TRBV20-1 to TRBJ2-1; unclear D gene. The ends were cut back, 3 bases at V and 2 bases at J, with 2 bases in the middle. CDR3 length: 11 amino acids. CDR1 and CDR2 (germline): DFQATT, SNEGSKA (reference sequence). The CDR3 here is CSASAYNEQFF. The CDR3 nucleotides are TGCAGTGCTAGCGCCTACAATGAGCAGTTCTTC.

This clonotype occurred many times. The chain has TRBV5-5 and TRBJ2-7; a possible D gene is TRBD2 (6 bases). Germline V gene sequence: CDR1 SGHKS, CDR2 YYEKEE (reference sequence). V lost 1 base, J lost 3 bases, and 20 bases lay in between. The CDR3 spans 17 residues. For the CDR3, the DNA is TGTGCCAGCAGCTTGTTAGAAACGGGACTGGTTAACTACGAGCAGTACTTC. Protein product: CASSLLETGLVNYEQYF.

The sample holds many counts of this clonotype. The DNA is left out, because the CDR3 cannot be placed on it with certainty; the CDR3 is given as TCRdb lists it. The chain carries TRBV7-2 and TRBJ2-1; the table's D call, TRBD1, has no DNA check behind it. The CDR3 spans 16 residues, counting both ends. Germline V gene sequence: CDR1 SGHTA, CDR2 FQGNSA. This chain's CDR3 is CASSNWDRLRAGGQFF.

There are many counts of this clonotype. This sequence joins TRBV20-1 and TRBJ1-4; weak D call: TRBD1 (6 bases). Germline loops: CDR1 DFQATT, CDR2 SNEGSKA (reference sequence). Trimming removed 7 bases from V and 5 bases from J, with 11 bases in between. This CDR3 region has 12 residues. Written as DNA, the CDR3 is TGCAGTGGCTGGGGGCGAAATGAAAAACTGTTTTTT. Residues: CSGWGRNEKLFF.

Ten or more counts support this clonotype. The V and J genes are TRBV6-1 and TRBJ2-2, with a possible D match to TRBD1 (5 bases). Trimming shortened V by 8 bases and J by 5 bases, and 9 bases separated the two germline ends. This CDR3 has 12 residues. The germline V gene has CDR1 MNHNS and CDR2 SASEGT. The CDR3 region has the DNA TGTGCCAGCGGGGCAGAAACCGGGGAGCTGTTTTTT. Protein product: CASGAETGELFF.

This clonotype was seen many times. The chain recombines TRBV6-6 with TRBJ2-3; D remains ambiguous. The CDR3 is 14 amino acids. Trimming left V 7 bases short and J 1 base short, with 12 bases between. Germline V gives CDR1 MNHNY, CDR2 SVGAGI (reference sequence). CDR3 amino acids: CASKVLLGTDTQYF. As DNA, the CDR3 is TGTGCCAGCAAGGTTTTGCTTGGCACAGATACGCAGTATTTT.

Ten or more counts support this clonotype. The chain is built from TRBV6-6 and TRBJ1-5, with unresolved D. Trimming took 0 bases from V and 3 from J, leaving 9 bases between them. The germline V gene has CDR1 MNHNY and CDR2 SVGAGI (reference sequence). This CDR3 contains 15 residues. The CDR3 DNA is TGTGCCAGCAGTTACTCGCCGTCTTTCAATCAGCCCCAGCATTTT. It translates to CASSYSPSFNQPQHF.